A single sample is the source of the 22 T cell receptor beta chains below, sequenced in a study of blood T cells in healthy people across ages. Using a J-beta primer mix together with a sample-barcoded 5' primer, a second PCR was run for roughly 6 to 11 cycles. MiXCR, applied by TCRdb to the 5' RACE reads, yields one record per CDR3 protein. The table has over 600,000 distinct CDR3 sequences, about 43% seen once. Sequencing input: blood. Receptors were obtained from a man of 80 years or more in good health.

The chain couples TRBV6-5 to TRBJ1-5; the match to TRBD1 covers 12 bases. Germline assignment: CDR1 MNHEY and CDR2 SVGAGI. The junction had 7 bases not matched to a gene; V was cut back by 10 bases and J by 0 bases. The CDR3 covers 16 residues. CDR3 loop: CATRGTGGFSNQPQHF. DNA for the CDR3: TGTGCCACTAGGGGGACAGGGGGCTTTAGCAATCAGCCCCAGCATTTT.

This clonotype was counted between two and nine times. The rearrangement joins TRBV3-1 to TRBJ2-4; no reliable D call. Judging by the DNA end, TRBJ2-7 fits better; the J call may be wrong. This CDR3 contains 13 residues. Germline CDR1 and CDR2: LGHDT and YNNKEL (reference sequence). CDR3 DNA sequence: TGTGCCAGCAGCGGCACCAACCCCTACGAGCAGTACTTC. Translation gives CASSGTNPYEQYF.

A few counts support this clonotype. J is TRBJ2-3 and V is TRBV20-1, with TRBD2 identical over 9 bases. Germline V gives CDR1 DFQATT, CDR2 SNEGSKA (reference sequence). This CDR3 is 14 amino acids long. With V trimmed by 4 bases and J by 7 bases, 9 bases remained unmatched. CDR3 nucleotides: TGCAGTGCTACCCATAGCGGGGGTTCCAATACGCAGTATTTT. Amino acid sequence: CSATHSGGSNTQYF.

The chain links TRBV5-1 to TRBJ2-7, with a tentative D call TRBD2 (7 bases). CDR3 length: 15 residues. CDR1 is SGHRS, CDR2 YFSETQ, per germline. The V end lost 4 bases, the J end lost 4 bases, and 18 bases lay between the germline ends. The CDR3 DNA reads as TGCGCCAGCAGCCCTTATGCGGGGGCGGGATACGAGCAGTACTTC. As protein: CASSPYAGAGYEQYF.

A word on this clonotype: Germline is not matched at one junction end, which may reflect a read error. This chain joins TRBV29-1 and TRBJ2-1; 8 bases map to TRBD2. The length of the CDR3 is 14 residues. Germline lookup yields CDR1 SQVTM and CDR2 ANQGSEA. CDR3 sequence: CSFSGASSHNEQFF. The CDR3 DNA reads TGCAGCTTTAGCGGGGCCTCCTCCCACAATGAGCAGTTCTTC.

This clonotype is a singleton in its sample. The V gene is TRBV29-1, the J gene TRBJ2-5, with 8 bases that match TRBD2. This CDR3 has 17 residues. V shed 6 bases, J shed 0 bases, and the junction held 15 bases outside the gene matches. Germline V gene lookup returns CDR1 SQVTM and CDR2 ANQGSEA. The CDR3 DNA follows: TGCAGCGTGGCCCCCGGGACTAGAAATTTGTACCAAGAGACCCAGTACTTC. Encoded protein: CSVAPGTRNLYQETQYF.

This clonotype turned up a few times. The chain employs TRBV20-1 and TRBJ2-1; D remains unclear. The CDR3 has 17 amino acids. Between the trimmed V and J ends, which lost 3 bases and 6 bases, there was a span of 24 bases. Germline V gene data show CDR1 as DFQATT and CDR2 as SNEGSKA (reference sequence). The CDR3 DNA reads TGCAGTGCTAGTTCGAGTCGACCACAACCGGTAGTCAATGAGCAGTTCTTC. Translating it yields CSASSSRPQPVVNEQFF.

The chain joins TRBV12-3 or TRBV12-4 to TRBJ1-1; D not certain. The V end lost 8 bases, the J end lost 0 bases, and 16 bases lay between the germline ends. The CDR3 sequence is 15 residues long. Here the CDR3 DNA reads TGTGCCAGCCAGTCTGCGGGAGGAATGAACACTGAAGCTTTCTTT. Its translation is CASQSAGGMNTEAFF.

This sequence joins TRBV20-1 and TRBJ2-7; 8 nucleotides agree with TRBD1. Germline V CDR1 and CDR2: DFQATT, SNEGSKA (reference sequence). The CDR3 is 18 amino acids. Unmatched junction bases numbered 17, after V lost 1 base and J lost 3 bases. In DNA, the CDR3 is TGCAGTGCTAGAGGGGGGAGGACAGGGTCGAAACTAAGCTACGAGCAGTACTTC. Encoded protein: CSARGGRTGSKLSYEQYF.

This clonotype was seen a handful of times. CDR3 bases: TGTGCCAGCAGCATTACGGCCGGGACTAGCGGGAGGGCCGTAGCCTACAATGAGCAGTTCTTC. This encodes CASSITAGTSGRAVAYNEQFF. The V call is TRBV7-3, the J call TRBJ2-1; 16 bases match TRBD2. The CDR3 is made up of 21 amino acids. Germline V lookup: CDR1 SGHTA, CDR2 FQGTGA. Losses at the gene ends were 5 bases for V and 2 bases for J; bases not matched to a gene: 15.

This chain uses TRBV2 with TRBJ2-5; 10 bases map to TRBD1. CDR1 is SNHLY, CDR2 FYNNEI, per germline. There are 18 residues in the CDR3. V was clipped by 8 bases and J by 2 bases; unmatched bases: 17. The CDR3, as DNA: TGTGCCAGCCTAAAACCGGGACAGGGGTTTTCGCGACAAGAGACCCAGTACTTC. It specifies CASLKPGQGFSRQETQYF.

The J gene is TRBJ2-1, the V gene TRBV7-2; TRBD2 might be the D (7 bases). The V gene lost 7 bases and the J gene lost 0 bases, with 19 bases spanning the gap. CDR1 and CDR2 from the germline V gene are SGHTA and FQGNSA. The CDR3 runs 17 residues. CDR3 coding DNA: TGTGCCAGCACCAAAAATCTACGGGGGGCCTCCTACAATGAGCAGTTCTTC. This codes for CASTKNLRGASYNEQFF.

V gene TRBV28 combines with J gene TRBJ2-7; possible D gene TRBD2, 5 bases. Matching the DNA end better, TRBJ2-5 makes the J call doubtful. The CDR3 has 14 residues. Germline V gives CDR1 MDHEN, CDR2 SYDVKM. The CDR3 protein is CASSSPGGVETQYF. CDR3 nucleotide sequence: TGTGCCAGCAGTTCCCCAGGAGGCGTTGAGACCCAGTACTTC.

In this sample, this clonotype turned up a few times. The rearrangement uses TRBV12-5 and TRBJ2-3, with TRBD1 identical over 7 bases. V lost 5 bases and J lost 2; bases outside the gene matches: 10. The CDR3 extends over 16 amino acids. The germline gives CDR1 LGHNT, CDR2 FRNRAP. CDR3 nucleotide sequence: TGTGCTAGTGGTGTAGGACAGGCTGACTTCACAGATACGCAGTATTTT. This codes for CASGVGQADFTDTQYF. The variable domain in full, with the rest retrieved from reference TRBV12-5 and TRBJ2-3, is DARVTQTPRHKVTEMGQEVTMRCQPILGHNTVFWYRQTMMQGLELLAYFRNRAPLDDSGMPKDRFSAEMPDATLATLKIQPSEPRDSAVYFCASGVGQADFTDTQYFGPGTRLTVL.

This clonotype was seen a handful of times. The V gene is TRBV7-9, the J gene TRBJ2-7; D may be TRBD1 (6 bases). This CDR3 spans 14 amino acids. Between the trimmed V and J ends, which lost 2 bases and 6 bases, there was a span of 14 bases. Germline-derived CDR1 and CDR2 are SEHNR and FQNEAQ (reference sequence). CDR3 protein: CASSLRFTGSEQYF. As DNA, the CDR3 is TGTGCCAGCAGCTTACGTTTCACAGGGAGCGAGCAGTACTTC.

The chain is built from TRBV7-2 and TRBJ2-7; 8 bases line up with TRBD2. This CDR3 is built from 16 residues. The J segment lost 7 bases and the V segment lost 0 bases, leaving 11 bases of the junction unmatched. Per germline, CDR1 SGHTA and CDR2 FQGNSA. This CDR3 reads CASSLAGGAMANEQYF. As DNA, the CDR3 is TGTGCCAGCAGCTTAGCCGGGGGGGCCATGGCCAATGAGCAGTACTTC.

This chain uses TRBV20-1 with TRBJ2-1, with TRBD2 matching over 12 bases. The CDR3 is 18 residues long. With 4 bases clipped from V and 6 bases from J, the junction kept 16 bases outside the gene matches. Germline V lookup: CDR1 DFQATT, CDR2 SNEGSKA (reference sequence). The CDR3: CSAIPFIGLAGTRNEQFF. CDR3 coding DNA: TGCAGTGCTATACCGTTCATCGGACTAGCGGGAACGCGCAATGAGCAGTTCTTC.

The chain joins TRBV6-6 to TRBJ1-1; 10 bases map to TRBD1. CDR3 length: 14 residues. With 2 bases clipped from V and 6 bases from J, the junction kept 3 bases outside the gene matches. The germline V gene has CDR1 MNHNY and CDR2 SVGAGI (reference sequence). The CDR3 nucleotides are TGTGCCAGCAGTTACGACAGGGGGCTCGCTGAAGCTTTCTTT. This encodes CASSYDRGLAEAFF.

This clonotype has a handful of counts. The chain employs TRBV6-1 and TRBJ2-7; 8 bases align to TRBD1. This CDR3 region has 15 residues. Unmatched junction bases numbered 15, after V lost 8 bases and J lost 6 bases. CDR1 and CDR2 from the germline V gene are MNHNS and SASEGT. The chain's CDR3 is CASDDRGRTMGEQYF. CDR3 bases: TGTGCCAGCGATGACAGGGGAAGAACGATGGGCGAGCAGTACTTC.

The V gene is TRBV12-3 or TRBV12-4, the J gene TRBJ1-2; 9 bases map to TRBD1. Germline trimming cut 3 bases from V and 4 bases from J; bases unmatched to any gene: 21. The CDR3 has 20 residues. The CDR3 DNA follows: TGTGCCAGCAGTTTTGGCCTCTTCACCGGGACAGGGAGCCCTGTCTATGGCTACACCTTC. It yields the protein CASSFGLFTGTGSPVYGYTF.

In DNA, the CDR3 is TGTGCCAGCAGCGCCGGGACAGGAGAAGAGACCCAGTACTTC. Amino acids: CASSAGTGEETQYF. The chain is built from TRBV11-1 and TRBJ2-5; 8 positions match TRBD1. The CDR3 has 14 amino acids. Looked up from germline, CDR1 is SGHAT and CDR2 is FQDESV (reference sequence). The V gene end was trimmed by 5 bases and the J gene end by 3 bases; junction bases not matched to a gene: 5.

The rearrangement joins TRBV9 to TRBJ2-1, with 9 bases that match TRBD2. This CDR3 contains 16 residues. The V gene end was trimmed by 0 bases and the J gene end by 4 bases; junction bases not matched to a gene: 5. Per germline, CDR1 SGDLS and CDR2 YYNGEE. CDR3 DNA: TGTGCCAGCAGCGTAGCAGGGACTAGCCCTTACAATGAGCAGTTCTTC. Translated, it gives CASSVAGTSPYNEQFF.